The 29 T cell receptor beta chains reported below all come from one sample, sequenced in a study of T cells after yellow fever vaccination. From the 5' RACE reads, TCRdb called clonotypes with MiXCR, one entry per CDR3 protein. In the table there are under 700,000 distinct CDR3 sequences, about a sixth of which are singletons. The source material was PBMCs, sampled around 5 days after the first yellow fever vaccination. These receptors all come from a man aged 18 to 30 who received the YFV17D yellow fever vaccine.

The chain couples TRBV4-3 to TRBJ1-6; 7 bases align to TRBD1. The length of the CDR3 is 17 residues. J lost 4 bases, V lost 4 bases, and 10 bases had no gene match. Per the germline V gene, CDR1 is LGHNA and CDR2 is YSLEER. CDR3 sequence (DNA): TGCGCCAGCAGCCGGGAGGGAGACAGGGCGTATAATTCACCCCTCCACTTT. This gives the protein CASSREGDRAYNSPLHF.

The gene calls are TRBV10-3 and TRBJ2-6, with TRBD1 matching over 7 bases. CDR1 and CDR2 (germline): ENHRY, SYGVKD. Trimming removed 7 bases from V and 0 bases from J; junction bases left unmatched: 6. The CDR3 is 16 residues long. The CDR3 region has the DNA TGTGCCATCAAGGTGACAGGGAACTCTGGGGCCAACGTCCTGACTTTC. It translates to CAIKVTGNSGANVLTF.

V and J are TRBV7-6 and TRBJ1-1; TRBD1 is a possible D gene (5 bases). Germline V gives CDR1 SGHVS, CDR2 FNYEAQ. Trimming took 5 bases from V and 1 from J, leaving 14 bases between them. The CDR3 contains 15 residues. The CDR3 region is CASSTNRLENTEAFF. Here the CDR3 DNA reads TGTGCCAGCAGCACCAACAGGTTGGAGAACACTGAAGCTTTCTTT.

This clonotype was seen only a few times. V is TRBV12-3 or TRBV12-4 and J is TRBJ2-2, with TRBD1 identical over 8 bases. V dropped 2 bases and J dropped 4; count of bases not matched to a gene: 6. There are 16 residues in the CDR3. The CDR3 region is CASSLMQGAPTGELFF. The CDR3 nucleotides read TGTGCCAGCAGTTTAATGCAGGGGGCCCCCACCGGGGAGCTGTTTTTT.

This chain joins TRBV6-2 or TRBV6-3 and TRBJ2-7; possibly TRBD2 for D (6 bases). The ends were cut back, 0 bases at V and 2 bases at J, with 14 bases in the middle. Germline V CDR1 and CDR2: MNHEY, SVGEGT. The CDR3 has 16 amino acids. This CDR3 is CASSYSIGGDPYEQYV. CDR3 in DNA: TGTGCCAGCAGTTACTCAATCGGGGGAGACCCCTACGAGCAGTACGTC.

The table lists this clonotype with a few counts. The chain combines TRBV4-3 with TRBJ1-1; D is perhaps TRBD1 (5 bases). Trimming stripped 0 bases from V and 7 bases from J, with 12 bases between. CDR3 length: 14 residues. Germline CDR1 is LGHNA and CDR2 is YSLEER. CDR3: CASSQDSGVGEAFF. The CDR3, as DNA: TGCGCCAGCAGCCAAGATTCGGGGGTTGGTGAAGCTTTCTTT.

Only a few counts were recorded for this clonotype. The chain recombines TRBV4-1 with TRBJ2-3; 7 bases are a match to TRBD2. The CDR3 contains 19 residues. J gave up 2 bases and V 0 bases, and 14 bases lay outside the gene matches. The germline V gene has CDR1 MGHRA and CDR2 YSYEKL. As DNA, the CDR3 is TGCGCCAGCAGCCAAGATCATTTAGGAACGGGGGGAACCACAGATACGCAGTATTTT. Translation gives CASSQDHLGTGGTTDTQYF.

The V and J genes are TRBV18 and TRBJ2-7, with TRBD2 matching over 7 bases. Germline CDR1 reads KGHSH; CDR2 reads LQKENI. V was pared by 5 bases and J by 2 bases, with 9 bases of the junction left unmatched. The CDR3 covers 15 residues. DNA of the CDR3: TGTGCCAGCTCATTATCCAGCGGGGCACCCTACGAGCAGTACGTC. This translates into CASSLSSGAPYEQYV.

This clonotype was observed a few times. The V call is TRBV19, the J call TRBJ2-4; D possibly matches TRBD1 or TRBD2 (6 bases each). V was clipped by 0 bases and J by 5 bases, with 14 bases between them. CDR1 is LNHDA and CDR2 is SQIVND in the germline V gene (reference sequence). The CDR3 is made up of 16 amino acids. The CDR3 nucleotides read TGTGCCAGTAGTATAGATTTTTCGAGGGGGGAAAACATTCAGTACTTC. Amino acids: CASSIDFSRGENIQYF.

J is TRBJ2-1 and V is TRBV20-1; D is unclear. With 6 bases removed from V and 0 bases from J, the gap between germline ends came to 9 bases. Germline CDR1 DFQATT, CDR2 SNEGSKA (reference sequence). This CDR3 spans 13 amino acids. For the CDR3, the DNA is TGCAGTGCCCAACCGGACTCCTACAATGAGCAGTTCTTC. Translation gives CSAQPDSYNEQFF.

The sample holds a few counts of this clonotype. This chain joins TRBV5-1 and TRBJ2-5, with 7 bases matching TRBD1. V was pared by 5 bases and J by 2 bases, with 6 bases of the junction left unmatched. CDR1 and CDR2 from the germline V gene are SGHRS and YFSETQ. CDR3 length: 14 amino acids. This CDR3 is CASSSGQFQETQYF. CDR3 coding DNA: TGCGCCAGCAGTTCGGGACAGTTTCAAGAGACCCAGTACTTC.

V usage is TRBV14 and J usage is TRBJ2-1; D possibly corresponds to TRBD2 (6 bases). The V and J ends lost 3 bases and 1 base respectively, with 10 bases between them. From germline, CDR1 is SGHDN and CDR2 FVKESK. The CDR3 covers 15 residues. This CDR3 reads CASSHLASSYNEQFF. The CDR3 coding sequence is TGTGCCAGCAGCCACCTAGCGAGTTCCTACAATGAGCAGTTCTTC.

This chain connects TRBV11-2 to TRBJ2-7; D might be TRBD1 (5 bases). Germline assignment: CDR1 SGHAT and CDR2 FQNNGV. This CDR3 is built from 14 residues. Deletions cut 8 bases from V and 6 bases from J, with 20 bases between. As DNA, the CDR3 is TGTGCCAGCCAAACCTCCGTGGGTCAGGGCGAGCAGTACGTC. Translated, it gives CASQTSVGQGEQYV.

This clonotype was recorded a few times. The CDR3 loop is CASSLGTSGPQHF. The DNA for the CDR3 is TGTGCCAGCAGCCTCGGGACCTCAGGGCCCCAGCATTTT. This chain joins TRBV6-6 and TRBJ1-5; D possibly corresponds to TRBD1 (5 bases). Trimming took 6 bases from V and 9 from J, leaving 15 bases between them. The germline CDR1 and CDR2 sequences are MNHNY and SVGAGI (reference sequence). This CDR3 region has 13 residues.

The chain joins TRBV12-3 or TRBV12-4 to TRBJ1-5; 7 nucleotides line up with TRBD1. The CDR3 loop spans 15 amino acids. V shed 6 bases, J shed 4 bases, and the junction held 9 bases outside the gene matches. DNA of the CDR3: TGTGCCAGCAGCCTGCTTGGACAGGCTAATCAGCCCCAGCATTTT. As protein: CASSLLGQANQPQHF.

This clonotype was counted between two and nine times. The chain carries TRBV12-3 or TRBV12-4 and TRBJ1-2; a possible D gene is TRBD1 (5 bases). Between the trimmed V and J ends, which lost 5 bases and 6 bases, there was a span of 13 bases. The length of the CDR3 is 13 residues. This CDR3 reads CASSLGEGNGYTF. For the CDR3, the DNA is TGTGCCAGCAGTCTGGGGGAAGGAAATGGCTACACCTTC.

The chain joins TRBV10-3 to TRBJ2-2; a weak D match, TRBD1 (6 bases). The germline V gene encodes CDR1 ENHRY and CDR2 SYGVKD. V lost 7 bases, J lost 3 bases, and 18 bases lay in between. This CDR3 region has 16 residues. The CDR3 spells CAITRGFRGDTGELFF. CDR3 DNA sequence: TGTGCCATCACTAGGGGCTTCAGGGGCGACACCGGGGAGCTGTTTTTT.

The rearrangement links TRBV11-2 to TRBJ1-2; TRBD1 matches 8 bases. The V gene end was trimmed by 5 bases and the J gene end by 2 bases; junction bases not matched to a gene: 7. The CDR3 loop spans 15 amino acids. Germline CDR1 reads SGHAT; CDR2 reads FQNNGV. CDR3 sequence: CASSARQGTNYGYTF. The CDR3 DNA follows: TGTGCCAGCAGCGCCCGACAGGGGACCAACTATGGCTACACCTTC.

J is TRBJ2-3 and V is TRBV27, with D possibly being TRBD2 (5 bases). The V end lost 1 base, the J end lost 0 bases, and 14 bases lay between the germline ends. The CDR3 totals 17 residues. Germline CDR1 reads MNHEY; CDR2 reads SMNVEV (reference sequence). The CDR3 is CASSLFRPRGSTDTQYF. Here the CDR3 DNA reads TGTGCCAGCAGTTTATTTCGCCCCCGGGGTAGCACAGATACGCAGTATTTT.

This clonotype was observed a few times. The genes are TRBV12-5 and TRBJ2-7; TRBD2 aligns across 12 bases. The V gene's germline CDR1 is LGHNT and CDR2 FRNRAP. This CDR3 is 15 amino acids long. Trimming removed 3 bases from V and 8 bases from J; junction bases left unmatched: 8. CDR3: CASGFLLAGGLQQYV. The CDR3 DNA follows: TGTGCTAGTGGTTTTCTACTAGCGGGGGGCCTGCAGCAGTACGTC.

This clonotype was counted at least ten times. In DNA form, the CDR3 reads TGCGCCAGCAGTGAGACGTGGGACATTCAGTACTTC. Translating gives CASSETWDIQYF. The rearrangement uses TRBV10-2 and TRBJ2-4, with no clear D. V was trimmed by 2 bases and J by 8 bases, leaving 7 bases between them. The length of the CDR3 is 12 residues. The germline V gene has CDR1 WSHSY and CDR2 SAAADI.

The rearrangement joins TRBV4-3 to TRBJ2-1, with D unclear. The CDR3 has 14 residues. Germline-derived CDR1 and CDR2 are LGHNA and YSLEER. Trimming shortened V by 2 bases and J by 7 bases, and 12 bases separated the two germline ends. This CDR3 reads CASSQRRTANEQFF. The CDR3 coding sequence is TGCGCCAGCAGCCAAAGACGTACAGCGAATGAGCAGTTCTTC.

The rearrangement uses TRBV7-3 and TRBJ2-1, with TRBD2 matching over 9 bases. V lost 4 bases and J lost 6; bases outside the gene matches: 4. The CDR3 contains 14 residues. Per germline, CDR1 SGHTA and CDR2 FQGTGA. The chain's CDR3 is CASSSMTSGNEQFF. The DNA of the CDR3 is TGTGCCAGCAGCTCGATGACTAGCGGCAATGAGCAGTTCTTC.

The sample holds many counts of this clonotype. The chain has TRBV19 and TRBJ1-6; unclear D gene. This CDR3 contains 13 residues. The V end lost 5 bases, the J end lost 7 bases, and 9 bases lay between the germline ends. CDR1 LNHDA and CDR2 SQIVND come from the germline V gene (reference sequence). The CDR3 spells CASSLTENSPLHF. The CDR3 nucleotides are TGTGCCAGTAGTCTCACGGAGAATTCACCCCTCCACTTT.

The chain carries TRBV6-1 and TRBJ1-2; 8 nucleotides align to TRBD1. CDR3 size: 15 residues. The germline CDR1 and CDR2 sequences are MNHNS and SASEGT. V lost 6 bases to trimming and J lost 3 bases; unmatched junction nucleotides: 9. CDR3 in amino acids: CASRTRQGTDYGYTF. The CDR3 DNA follows: TGTGCCAGCAGGACACGACAGGGGACGGACTATGGCTACACCTTC.

J is TRBJ1-2 and V is TRBV7-2, with D perhaps matching TRBD1 (6 bases). CDR3 length: 14 amino acids. The germline V and J ends were trimmed by 1 base and 5 bases, with 11 bases remaining between them. Germline CDR1 SGHTA, CDR2 FQGNSA. The CDR3 coding sequence is TGTGCCAGCAGCTTAGACAGGGACGGTTATGGCTACACCTTC. Translation gives CASSLDRDGYGYTF.

This rearrangement joins TRBV5-1 to TRBJ1-3, with D unresolved. Trimming pared 1 base from V and 0 bases from J, leaving 11 bases between. The CDR3 is 16 residues long. Per germline, CDR1 SGHRS and CDR2 YFSETQ. Here the CDR3 DNA reads TGCGCCAGCAGCTTGACCTACCTAACCTCTGGAAACACCATATATTTT. Translating gives CASSLTYLTSGNTIYF.

This clonotype was observed a few times. The chain couples TRBV24-1 to TRBJ2-1; 9 nucleotides match TRBD2. The ends lost 0 bases at V and 4 bases at J; junction bases unmatched: 12. CDR3 length: 19 amino acids. In germline, CDR1 is KGHDR, CDR2 SFDVKD. Here the CDR3 reads CATSDLQSPSGGTYNEQFF. DNA of the CDR3: TGTGCCACCAGTGATTTGCAATCCCCGAGCGGGGGGACATACAATGAGCAGTTCTTC.

V and J are TRBV4-1 and TRBJ2-1, with TRBD1 identical over 7 bases. Germline-derived CDR1 and CDR2 are MGHRA and YSYEKL. The CDR3 has 16 residues. V shed 4 bases and J 4 bases; nucleotides not matched to a gene: 10. This CDR3 reads CASSPRGQGEYNEQFF. The CDR3 DNA reads TGCGCCAGCAGCCCAAGGGGGCAGGGCGAGTACAATGAGCAGTTCTTC.